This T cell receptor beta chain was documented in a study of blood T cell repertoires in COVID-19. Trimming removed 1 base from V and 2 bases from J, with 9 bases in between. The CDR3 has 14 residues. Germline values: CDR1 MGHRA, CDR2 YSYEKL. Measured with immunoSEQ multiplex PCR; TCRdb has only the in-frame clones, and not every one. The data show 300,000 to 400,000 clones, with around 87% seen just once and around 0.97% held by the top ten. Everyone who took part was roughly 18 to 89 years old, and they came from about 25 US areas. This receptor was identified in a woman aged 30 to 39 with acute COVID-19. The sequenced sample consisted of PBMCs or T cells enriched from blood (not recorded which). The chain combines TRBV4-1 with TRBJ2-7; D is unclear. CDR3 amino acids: CASSQGVRTYEQYF. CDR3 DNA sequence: TGCGCCAGCAGCCAAGGTGTCAGGACCTACGAGCAGTACTTC.